Listed below are T cell receptor beta chains from one sample, sequenced in a study of molecular identifiers for immune sequencing clone quantification. TCRdb reprocessed the PCR reads via MiXCR and lists one record per CDR3 protein. Altogether approximately 670,000 distinct CDR3 sequences are present, nearly 20% being singletons, with the ten largest covering 0.85% to 0.9%. The sequencing sample was made of naive CD8+ T cells from blood, with Jurkat cell RNA spiked in. These receptors all come from a human donor in good health. Some libraries in this study had Jurkat cell RNA spiked in. Each CDR3 is given with its conserved first and last residue. Fields, in order: D gene, J gene, V gene, clone size, CDR3 DNA, CDR3 protein. A D gene is named only where the DNA matches it firmly. The listing skips clone size in some rows; elsewhere it reads once, few, many or a size class.

TRBD1,TRBJ1-2,TRBV19,few,TGTGCCAGTAGTATATTTCCCCCCCGGGCAGGGGGTGGCTACACCTTC,CASSIFPPRAGGGYTF
TRBD1,TRBJ2-7,TRBV18,many,TGTGCCAGCTCACCCCCAGACAGGGGTTACGAGCAGTACTTC,CASSPPDRGYEQYF
NA,TRBJ2-1,TRBV20-1,NA,TGCAGTGCTAGAGATTCCCAGGTCTATGAGCAGTTCTTC,CSARDSQVYEQFF
NA,TRBJ2-3,TRBV27,many,TGTGCCAGCAGTCCCTTGAAGACTAGCACAGATACGCAGTATTTT,CASSPLKTSTDTQYF
NA,TRBJ2-7,TRBV30,few,TGTGCCTGGAGTGCGGGCGGGTACGAGCAGTACTTC,CAWSAGGYEQYF
NA,TRBJ2-3,TRBV10-3,many,TGTGCCATCACCCCAGGGACAGATACGCAGTATTTT,CAITPGTDTQYF
TRBD2,TRBJ2-3,TRBV12-3/TRBV12-4,few,TGTGCCAGCAGTTTGCCGTGGGAGGGCCTTCTGCCAGATACGCAGTATTTT,CASSLPWEGLLPDTQYF
TRBD1,TRBJ2-7,TRBV14,few,TGTGCCAGCAGCCAAGGGACAGGGCGAGCCTACGAGCAGTACTTC,CASSQGTGRAYEQYF
NA,TRBJ2-2,TRBV6-5,many,TGTGCCAGCAGTTACGACCCAGATGACACCGGGGAGCTGTTTTTT,CASSYDPDDTGELFF
NA,TRBJ2-5,TRBV9,many,TGTGCCAGCAGCCACGTCGAGCAGACCGGCCAAGAGACCCAGTACTTC,CASSHVEQTGQETQYF
TRBD1,TRBJ2-5,TRBV3-1,once,TGTGCCAGCAGCCAGATGGGACAGCCTCAAGAGACCCAGTACTTC,CASSQMGQPQETQYF
TRBD1,TRBJ1-6,TRBV27,many,TGTGCCAGCAGTCCTACAGGGGAACCTCTCCACTTT,CASSPTGEPLHF
NA,TRBJ1-1,TRBV20-1,many,TGCAGTGCTATATACCCGGGACACCAAGCTTTCTTT,CSAIYPGHQAFF
NA,TRBJ2-2,TRBV14,many,TGTGCCAGCAGCCAGGCAGTTACTACCGGGGAGCTGTTTTTT,CASSQAVTTGELFF
NA,TRBJ1-6,TRBV27,few,TGTGCCAGCAGTACAAACCACAGGTCTAGTCACCACTTT,CASSTNHRSSHHF
NA,TRBJ2-7,TRBV6-2/TRBV6-3,few,TGTGCCAGCAGTGGTGGGCCCTCCCGCTATCTGGGGGGATCCTACGAGCAGTACTTC,CASSGGPSRYLGGSYEQYF
NA,TRBJ2-7,TRBV19,NA,TGTGTCAGTAGTATTCAGGACAGCTCCTACGAGCAGTACTTC,CVSSIQDSSYEQYF
NA,TRBJ1-1,TRBV28,many,TGTGCCAGCAGTTTAGTCCCCACCGCCTACAGGGAGTTGAACACTGAAGCTTTCTTT,CASSLVPTAYRELNTEAFF
NA,TRBJ2-3,TRBV4-1,many,TGCGCCAGCAGCCAAGGTTCGGGGTGGGCAGATACGCAGTATTTT,CASSQGSGWADTQYF
TRBD2,TRBJ2-3,TRBV28,many,TGTGCCAGCAGTTACTTAGCGGGACGCACAGATACGCAGTATTTT,CASSYLAGRTDTQYF
NA,TRBJ2-1,TRBV12-3/TRBV12-4,NA,TGTGCCAGCAGTCAGAGCGAGAGCTCCTACAATGAGCAGTTCTTC,CASSQSESSYNEQFF
NA,TRBJ2-7,TRBV4-1,many,TGCGCCAGCAGCCAAGGATATCCGGGATCGGGGTACGAGCAGTACTTC,CASSQGYPGSGYEQYF
NA,TRBJ2-7,TRBV4-1,many,TGCGCCAGCAGCCAGGGGGCACTTCCATACGAGCAGTACTTC,CASSQGALPYEQYF
TRBD1,TRBJ2-1,TRBV29-1,many,TGCAGCGTCGCAACCCGGGACAGGGTCTACAATGAGCAGTTCTTC,CSVATRDRVYNEQFF
NA,TRBJ1-2,TRBV12-3/TRBV12-4,many,TGTGCCAGCAGACAGGACGGTAACTATGGCTACACCTTC,CASRQDGNYGYTF
TRBD1,TRBJ1-1,TRBV12-3/TRBV12-4,many,TGTGCCAGCAGCCAACAGGGGTCGGAGACTGAAGCTTTCTTT,CASSQQGSETEAFF
NA,TRBJ2-2,TRBV7-2,many,TGTGCCAGCAGTTACGGGACGCCCGGGGAGCTGTTTTTT,CASSYGTPGELFF
TRBD2,TRBJ2-1,TRBV12-3/TRBV12-4,few,TGTGCCAGCAGTTTATTTGCGGGAGGGCCTTTGAATGAGCAGTTCTTC,CASSLFAGGPLNEQFF
NA,TRBJ2-2,TRBV20-1,few,TGCAGTGCGGGGTGGGGGGCGAAAACCGGGGAGCTGTTTTTT,CSAGWGAKTGELFF
TRBD2,TRBJ2-7,TRBV6-2/TRBV6-3,many,TGTGCCAGCAGTCATAGACTAGCGGGAGGCCACGAGCAGTACTTC,CASSHRLAGGHEQYF
TRBD1,TRBJ1-6,TRBV27,few,TGTGCCAGCAGTCAGGGGGGCCCGGGGGGGGATTCACCCCTCCACTTT,CASSQGGPGGDSPLHF
NA,TRBJ1-2,TRBV14,many,TGTGCCAGCAGGGAGCAGGGCTCAGATAACTATGGCTACACCTTC,CASREQGSDNYGYTF
NA,TRBJ1-1,TRBV30,few,TGTGCCTGGACGGAGCTCATGAACACTGAAGCTTTCTTT,CAWTELMNTEAFF